This T cell receptor beta chain was documented in a study of blood T cell repertoires in COVID-19. Study background: PBMCs, B-cell-depleted T cells, or T cells were the source of the cDNA or gDNA that made up the material.

This clone was found a few times. Germline lookup yields CDR1 MNHNS and CDR2 SASEGT. V was cut by 2 bases and J by 0 bases, with 13 bases left in between. The CDR3 is made up of 16 amino acids. In the study's own analysis: By means of reference gene primer amplification, nucleated cell counts were estimated. Profiled with immunoSEQ multiplex PCR; TCRdb holds only in-frame clones, not every one. D and trimming were read from the DNA, whereas the V and J calls and clone size are those reported in that table. The profile shows some 110,000 clones, about four fifths of them singletons. The source material was PBMCs or T cells enriched from blood (not recorded which). The receptor was isolated from a woman between 25 and 40 years old who had recovered from COVID-19. The J gene is TRBJ1-1, the V gene TRBV6-1, with D perhaps matching TRBD1 (5 bases). The CDR3 DNA sequence: TGTGCCAGCAGTGAAACAGGTGCCCCTCTGAACACTGAAGCTTTCTTT. This encodes CASSETGAPLNTEAFF.